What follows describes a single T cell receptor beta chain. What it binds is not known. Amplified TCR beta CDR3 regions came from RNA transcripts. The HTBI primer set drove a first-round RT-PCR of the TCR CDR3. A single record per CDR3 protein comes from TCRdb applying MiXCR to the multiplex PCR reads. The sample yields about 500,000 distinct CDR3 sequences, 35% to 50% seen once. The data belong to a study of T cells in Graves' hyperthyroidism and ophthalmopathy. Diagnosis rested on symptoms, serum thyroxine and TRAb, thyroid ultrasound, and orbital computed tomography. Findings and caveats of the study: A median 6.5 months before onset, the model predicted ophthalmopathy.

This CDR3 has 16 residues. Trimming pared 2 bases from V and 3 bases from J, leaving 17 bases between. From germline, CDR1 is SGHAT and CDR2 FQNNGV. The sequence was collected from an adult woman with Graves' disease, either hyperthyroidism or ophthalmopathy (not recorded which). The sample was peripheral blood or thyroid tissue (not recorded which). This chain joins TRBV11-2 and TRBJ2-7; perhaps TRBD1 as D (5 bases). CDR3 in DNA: TGTGCCAGCAGCTTAAGAACAGGAAAGTCCCTCTACGAGCAGTACTTC. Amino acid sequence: CASSLRTGKSLYEQYF.